The rows below give T cell receptor beta chains drawn from one sample of a study of T cell clusters in autoimmune cytopenias. TCRdb re-called the multiplex PCR reads; every CDR3 protein appears as one record, without DNA. The table lists around 5,400 distinct CDR3 sequences, with 27% in the top ten. This sample was also put to use in a study of T cell repertoires in aging, cancer and after chemotherapy.

The sample comprised peripheral blood. These TCRs come from a human donor in good health. CDR3s include the opening cysteine and the closing phenylalanine or tryptophan. Clone sizes are given selectively: once, few, many, or a class where the clone is expanded.

length	V	J	size	CDR3
15	TRBV5-6	TRBJ1-1	NA	CASSLDLGGGTEAFF
15	TRBV7-9	TRBJ1-5	NA	CASSLGDSSNQPQHF
14	TRBV20-1	TRBJ2-7	NA	CSAKDPGGPYEQYF
16	TRBV6-5	TRBJ2-5	medium-sized	CASSYSGLAGGLTQYF
12	TRBV29-1	TRBJ1-1	medium-sized	CSVPDRRTEAFF
13	TRBV30	TRBJ2-7	NA	CAWIGRGEGKQYF
16	TRBV20-1	TRBJ2-6	NA	CSASDRGPSGANVLTF
13	TRBV15	TRBJ2-2	NA	CATSRDVTGELFF
13	TRBV6-1	TRBJ1-2	NA	CASSEVPGGGYTF
14	TRBV24-1	TRBJ2-7	NA	CATSERQVSYEQYF
11	TRBV6-1	TRBJ2-5	medium-sized	CASSEVQTQYF
15	TRBV30	TRBJ1-5	medium-sized	CAWSRGQGLVQPQHF
16	TRBV4-2	TRBJ2-3	NA	CASSQELAGLTDTQYF
14	TRBV27	TRBJ2-3	medium-sized	CASGSGGATDTQYF
15	TRBV6-1	TRBJ2-3	medium-sized	CASSGSGGHTDTQYF
11	TRBV29-1	TRBJ2-3	medium-sized	CSALFTDTQYF
13	TRBV12-3/TRBV12-4	TRBJ2-5	medium-sized	CASSFRGEETQYF
13	TRBV7-9	TRBJ2-7	NA	CASSSSTAYEQYF
13	TRBV29-1	TRBJ2-1	medium-sized	CSVELGSTVEQFF
16	TRBV6-5	TRBJ1-6	medium-sized	CASSYSGQGYNSPLHF
13	TRBV6-2/TRBV6-3	TRBJ1-1	NA	CASSVHREPEAFF
14	TRBV29-1	TRBJ2-7	large	CSVVSGRVSGEQYF
14	TRBV30	TRBJ2-2	medium-sized	CAWSPGGRGGELFF
16	TRBV7-9	TRBJ2-1	NA	CASSLVGAGKGDEQFF
17	TRBV19	TRBJ1-5	medium-sized	CASSNLSEQGPNQPQHF
16	TRBV20-1	TRBJ1-5	NA	CSAGLDEAISNQPQHF
15	TRBV7-2	TRBJ2-5	NA	CASSLDSGQQETQYF
13	TRBV19	TRBJ2-7	medium-sized	CASSIAGIYEQYF
14	TRBV29-1	TRBJ1-3	medium-sized	CSVLPSGIGNTIYF
16	TRBV5-5	TRBJ2-3	NA	CASSLFGTGSGDTQYF
16	TRBV4-2	TRBJ2-7	NA	CASSQDGRRGAYEQYF
13	TRBV28	TRBJ2-7	NA	CASSPRGLNEQYF
12	TRBV24-1	TRBJ2-1	medium-sized	CATSGPGHEQFF
16	TRBV5-1	TRBJ2-3	NA	CASSLTHSTPSDTQYF
17	TRBV27	TRBJ1-1	NA	CASSLGWGDRGGTEAFF